The sequence of this T cell receptor (beta chain) was determined in a study of blood T cell repertoires in COVID-19. Background on the study: Samples came from the United States, Italy and Spain, spanning acute and convalescent COVID-19. PBMCs, B-cell-depleted T cells, or T cells were the source of the cDNA or gDNA that made up the material.

The CDR3 is 12 residues long. The germline V gene has CDR1 SNHLY and CDR2 FYNNEI. The ends were cut back, 8 bases at V and 5 bases at J, with 12 bases in the middle. The method was immunoSEQ multiplex PCR; TCRdb's version includes in-frame clones alone and lacks a portion of them. The sample holds 150,000 to 200,000 clones, 80% to 85% seen once. Sequenced sample: peripheral blood. This chain links TRBV2 with TRBJ2-5; a possible D gene is TRBD2 (6 bases). The TCR sequence derives from a woman in her seventies with COVID-19, enrolled during active disease. Here the CDR3 DNA reads TGTGCCAGCGAAACCCGGGGGGAGACCCAGTACTTC. Translating gives CASETRGETQYF.